This T cell receptor beta chain was recorded in a study of blood T cell repertoires in COVID-19. Whole-study context: Material from acute and convalescent COVID-19 was sourced from the United States, Italy and Spain. Sample material is recorded as cDNA or gDNA derived from T cells, B-cell-depleted T cells, or PBMCs.

Unmatched junction bases numbered 6, after V lost 4 bases and J lost 4 bases. This CDR3 is built from 15 residues. In germline, CDR1 is SGHTA, CDR2 FQGTGA. Original handling: Amplification of reference gene primers provided the estimated nucleated cell counts. Here immunoSEQ multiplex PCR was the method, and the copy in TCRdb shows in-frame clones only, minus some. V and J calls and clone size are copied from that table; D and trimming were computed from the DNA. The sample carries around 92,000 clones, 75% to 90% recorded once. The gene calls are TRBV7-3 and TRBJ2-3, with 9 bases fitting TRBD1. The TCR comes from a woman of 80 years or more with active COVID-19. The sequencing input was peripheral blood. The CDR3: CASSSRDRVADTQYF. In nucleotides, the CDR3 is TGTGCCAGCAGCTCCAGGGACAGGGTAGCAGATACGCAGTATTTT. The variable domain in full, with the rest retrieved from reference TRBV7-3 and TRBJ2-3, is GAGVSQTPSNKVTEKGKYVELRCDPISGHTALYWYRQSLGQGPEFLIYFQGTGAADDSGLPNDRFFAVRPEGSVSTLKIQRTERGDSAVYLCASSSRDRVADTQYFGPGTRLTVL.